One sample yielded the 17 T cell receptor beta chains listed below, sequenced in a study of identical twins. TCRdb independently ran MiXCR on the 5' RACE reads; one entry per CDR3 protein. The table shows about 450,000 distinct CDR3 sequences, with roughly 18% occurring only once. Sequenced material: naive T cells sorted from blood. The receptors come from a man over 45 in good health.

V and J are TRBV6-2 or TRBV6-3 and TRBJ1-6, with TRBD1 as a possible D gene (5 bases). From germline, CDR1 is MNHEY and CDR2 SVGEGT. The CDR3 has 13 residues. V lost 4 bases, J lost 10 bases, and 11 bases lay in between. CDR3 DNA sequence: TGTGCCAGCAGTTTCGGACATCGGTCACCCCTCCACTTT. Its protein is CASSFGHRSPLHF.

The gene calls are TRBV7-9 and TRBJ2-3; D possibly corresponds to TRBD1 (5 bases). The CDR3 loop spans 17 amino acids. In germline, CDR1 is SEHNR, CDR2 FQNEAQ (reference sequence). The V end lost 1 base, the J end lost 1 base, and 15 bases lay between the germline ends. The CDR3 sequence: CASSLESVGQGTDTQYF. The CDR3 DNA sequence: TGTGCCAGCAGCTTAGAATCAGTGGGGCAGGGCACAGATACGCAGTATTTT.

The table lists this clonotype with many counts. The chain combines TRBV20-1 with TRBJ1-5, with unresolved D. This CDR3 comprises 14 residues. The V and J ends lost 1 base and 7 bases respectively, with 14 bases between them. CDR1 is DFQATT, CDR2 SNEGSKA, per germline (reference sequence). Here the CDR3 reads CSARVSAGIQPQHF. DNA for the CDR3: TGCAGTGCTAGAGTTTCGGCGGGGATCCAGCCCCAGCATTTT.

The table lists this clonotype with a few counts. The chain has TRBV5-5 and TRBJ1-2, with D uncertain. V lost 5 bases, J lost 0 bases, and 11 bases lay in between. Germline values: CDR1 SGHKS, CDR2 YYEKEE (reference sequence). CDR3 size: 14 residues. The CDR3 nucleotides read TGTGCCAGCAGTCGTATGGGTTCTAACTATGGCTACACCTTC. As protein: CASSRMGSNYGYTF.

The chain employs TRBV12-3 or TRBV12-4 and TRBJ1-5; D perhaps matches TRBD1 (5 bases). Trimming cost V 7 bases and J 5 bases, with 18 bases left between them. This CDR3 contains 15 residues. The CDR3 bases are TGTGCCAGCAACTCGGGACCGGGAGGCGATCAGCCCCAGCATTTT. Amino acids: CASNSGPGGDQPQHF.

This clonotype was observed a handful of times. This chain connects TRBV15 to TRBJ2-1; 10 bases agree with TRBD2. V was clipped by 0 bases and J by 5 bases; unmatched bases: 13. This CDR3 has 19 amino acids. Germline V gene sequence: CDR1 LNHNV, CDR2 YYDKDF (reference sequence). CDR3 sequence: CATSRDTGIGLADDNEQFF. The CDR3 DNA reads as TGTGCCACCAGCAGAGATACGGGGATCGGACTAGCGGACGACAATGAGCAGTTCTTC. The whole variable domain, filled in from reference TRBV15 and TRBJ2-1, reads DAMVIQNPRYQVTQFGKPVTLSCSQTLNHNVMYWYQQKSSQAPKLLFHYYDKDFNNEADTPDNFQSRRPNTSFCFLDIRSPGLGDTAMYLCATSRDTGIGLADDNEQFFGPGTRLTVL.

This chain links TRBV11-2 with TRBJ2-1; no firm D call. V was shortened by 1 base and J by 5 bases, with 12 bases between the two germline ends. Germline values: CDR1 SGHAT, CDR2 FQNNGV. The CDR3 runs 15 residues. The CDR3, as DNA: TGTGCCAGCAGCTTAGGCCGGATGGCCGACAATGAGCAGTTCTTC. It codes for CASSLGRMADNEQFF.

This clonotype was detected a few times. V usage is TRBV28 and J usage is TRBJ2-5; D may be TRBD1 (5 bases). CDR3 length equals 14 residues. V lost 8 bases to trimming and J lost 4 bases, with 17 bases between them. Germline CDR1 and CDR2: MDHEN and SYDVKM. The CDR3 reads CASGIPGAIETQYF. CDR3 nucleotide sequence: TGTGCCAGCGGTATCCCTGGGGCTATAGAGACCCAGTACTTC.

This rearrangement joins TRBV20-1 to TRBJ1-5, with TRBD1 as a possible D gene (6 bases). With 0 bases removed from V and 6 bases from J, the gap between germline ends came to 12 bases. The CDR3 contains 14 residues. Germline CDR1 and CDR2: DFQATT and SNEGSKA (reference sequence). The CDR3, as DNA: TGCAGTGCTAGAGATAGCAGGGGAGGTCAGCCCCAGCATTTT. Residues: CSARDSRGGQPQHF.

The CDR3 nucleotides read TGCGCCAGCAGCTTGTGGGGACGTAGTCAAGAGACCCAGTACTTC. Amino acids: CASSLWGRSQETQYF. The gene calls are TRBV5-1 and TRBJ2-5, with D perhaps matching TRBD1 or TRBD2 (5 bases each). Germline assignment: CDR1 SGHRS and CDR2 YFSETQ. This CDR3 is 15 amino acids long. The V end lost 1 base, the J end lost 2 bases, and 12 bases lay between the germline ends.

The genes are TRBV6-1 and TRBJ1-6; 7 bases match TRBD1. Trimming cost V 4 bases and J 5 bases; bases outside gene matches: 2. Germline values: CDR1 MNHNS, CDR2 SASEGT. This CDR3 region has 14 residues. The CDR3 DNA is TGTGCCAGCAGTGGTGGGACAGATAATTCACCCCTCCACTTT. Translated, it gives CASSGGTDNSPLHF.

This clonotype was picked up a small number of times. This chain uses TRBV7-2 with TRBJ2-1, with a tentative D call TRBD2 (5 bases). This CDR3 is built from 13 residues. In germline, CDR1 is SGHTA, CDR2 FQGNSA. V shed 3 bases and J shed 4 bases, with 7 bases lying between them. The CDR3 sequence: CASSFAGYNEQFF. The CDR3 nucleotides are TGTGCCAGCAGCTTCGCGGGTTACAATGAGCAGTTCTTC.

A single count supports this clonotype. This chain connects TRBV21-1 to TRBJ1-5. TRBV21-1 is recorded as a pseudogene. CDR3 length equals 11 residues. Here the CDR3 reads CASSIGTPQHF. CDR3 sequence (DNA): TGTGCCAGCAGCATAGGGACGCCCCAGCATTTT.

This clonotype has a count of ten or more. V usage is TRBV15 and J usage is TRBJ1-6, with unresolved D. V gave up 4 bases and J gave up 7 bases, with 5 bases separating them. The V gene's germline CDR1 is LNHNV and CDR2 YYDKDF (reference sequence). CDR3 length: 12 residues. CDR3 sequence: CATSKSNSPLHF. In DNA form, the CDR3 reads TGTGCCACCAGCAAGTCGAATTCACCCCTCCACTTT.

This clonotype was counted many times. The rearrangement links TRBV10-3 to TRBJ1-5; maybe TRBD1 (6 bases). Germline assignment: CDR1 ENHRY and CDR2 SYGVKD. V shed 4 bases and J shed 6 bases, with 10 bases lying between them. This CDR3 is 13 amino acids long. The CDR3 DNA follows: TGTGCCATCAGTGCCGGACAGACTCAGCCCCAGCATTTT. This encodes CAISAGQTQPQHF.

This chain links TRBV28 with TRBJ1-3; D gene unclear. Trimming removed 3 bases from V and 0 bases from J, with 15 bases in between. The CDR3 runs 17 residues. Germline loops: CDR1 MDHEN, CDR2 SYDVKM. The CDR3 loop is CASSFSPIQFSGNTIYF. As DNA, the CDR3 is TGTGCCAGCAGTTTTTCACCAATACAATTCTCTGGAAACACCATATATTTT. Full variable domain (remainder filled in from reference TRBV28 and TRBJ1-3): DVKVTQSSRYLVKRTGEKVFLECVQDMDHENMFWYRQDPGLGLRLIYFSYDVKMKEKGDIPEGYSVSREKKERFSLILESASTNQTSMYLCASSFSPIQFSGNTIYFGEGSWLTVV.

The J gene is TRBJ2-7, the V gene TRBV4-1; perhaps D is TRBD1 or TRBD2 (5 bases each). This CDR3 spans 17 amino acids. Trimming stripped 0 bases from V and 3 bases from J, with 18 bases between. Germline CDR1 is MGHRA and CDR2 is YSYEKL. Here the CDR3 DNA reads TGCGCCAGCAGCCAAGACCCCGGGACCTTACTATTCTACGAGCAGTACTTC. Protein sequence: CASSQDPGTLLFYEQYF.